Included here is one TCR beta chain sequence, with context. The repertoire was sequenced with immunoSEQ multiplex PCR; TCRdb's copy has only in-frame clones and lacks some. The data show 130,000 to 150,000 clones, with around 80% seen just once and 3% to 4.5% held by the top ten. The data originate from a study of blood T cell repertoires in COVID-19. Study information: T cells, B-cell-depleted T cells, or PBMCs provided the cDNA or gDNA that served as material.

Input material: peripheral blood. This sequence originates from a man aged 55 to 70 with acute or convalescent COVID-19.

This CDR3 is CASSPRGQGVQETQYF. The CDR3 nucleotides are TGTGCCAGCAGCCCAAGAGGACAGGGGGTACAAGAGACCCAGTACTTC. The chain is built from TRBV28 and TRBJ2-5; 10 bases agree with TRBD1. This CDR3 region has 16 residues. The trim removed 6 bases at V and 2 bases at J, leaving 9 bases unmatched. Germline V gene data show CDR1 as MDHEN and CDR2 as SYDVKM.